These 26 T cell receptor beta chains came from one sample sequenced in a study of OX40 agonist ivuxolimab in advanced cancers. Clones were read by immunoSEQ multiplex PCR, and TCRdb kept only the in-frame ones, dropping some. This sample has tens of thousands of clones; around 89% occur once, and the top ten carry under 0.75%. Source: CD4+ or CD8+ T cells sorted from blood, taken in a trial of the OX40 agonist ivuxolimab. Source of these receptors: an adult with an advanced solid tumor such as melanoma, head and neck, liver or kidney cancer.

The chain links TRBV5-4 to TRBJ1-1; D gene ambiguous. The germline V gene has CDR1 SGHNT and CDR2 YYREEE (reference sequence). The CDR3 sequence is 12 residues long. V lost 5 bases and J 0 bases, leaving 5 bases between the germline ends. The CDR3 region is CASRNLNTEAFF. In DNA, the CDR3 is TGTGCCAGCAGGAATCTGAACACTGAAGCTTTCTTT.

This chain connects TRBV14 to TRBJ2-6; D is possibly TRBD1 (5 bases). There are 17 residues in the CDR3. V dropped 0 bases and J dropped 2 bases, with 11 bases sitting between them. CDR1 SGHDN and CDR2 FVKESK come from the germline V gene. The CDR3 region is CASSQDFGQTGANVLTF. In nucleotides, the CDR3 is TGTGCCAGCAGCCAAGATTTCGGACAAACTGGGGCCAACGTCCTGACTTTC.

The chain uses TRBV9 and TRBJ1-1; D is unresolved. The CDR3 contains 15 residues. V dropped 0 bases and J dropped 4 bases, with 13 bases sitting between them. Germline loops: CDR1 SGDLS, CDR2 YYNGEE. The chain's CDR3 is CASSVAAAPGTEAFF. The DNA of the CDR3 is TGTGCCAGCAGCGTAGCGGCGGCCCCGGGCACTGAAGCTTTCTTT.

This clone was observed once. CDR3 DNA: TGTGCCAGCTCACCGGGCGGTCGTGCAACTAATGAAAAACTGTTTTTT. It yields the protein CASSPGGRATNEKLFF. The chain recombines TRBV18 with TRBJ1-4; D remains unclear. With 3 bases removed from V and 0 bases from J, the gap between germline ends came to 11 bases. Germline V lookup: CDR1 KGHSH, CDR2 LQKENI. The CDR3 contains 16 residues.

The chain has TRBV7-2 and TRBJ2-1, with D perhaps TRBD2 (5 bases). The length of the CDR3 is 15 residues. V gave up 7 bases and J gave up 1 base, with 14 bases separating them. Germline loops: CDR1 SGHTA, CDR2 FQGNSA. As DNA, the CDR3 is TGTGCCAGCACCCTCAGCGGAGCTTCCTACAATGAGCAGTTCTTC. This gives the protein CASTLSGASYNEQFF.

The genes are TRBV19 and TRBJ1-5, with D perhaps matching TRBD1 (5 bases). The germline V gene encodes CDR1 LNHDA and CDR2 SQIVND (reference sequence). V was pared by 3 bases and J by 0 bases, with 9 bases between. The CDR3 is 15 amino acids. The CDR3 coding sequence is TGTGCCAGTAGTATGGGGGTACTTAGCAATCAGCCCCAGCATTTT. It specifies CASSMGVLSNQPQHF.

V usage is TRBV28 and J usage is TRBJ1-3; D is perhaps TRBD1 (5 bases). CDR3 length equals 15 residues. Trimming removed 2 bases from V and 6 bases from J, with 14 bases in between. From germline, CDR1 is MDHEN and CDR2 SYDVKM. Here the CDR3 reads CASSLLLSRENTIYF. For the CDR3, the DNA is TGTGCCAGCAGTTTACTATTGTCCAGGGAAAACACCATATATTTT.

The V and J genes are TRBV4-2 and TRBJ2-3, with D maybe TRBD1 (6 bases). The germline CDR1 and CDR2 sequences are LGHNA and YNFKEQ. V was shortened by 0 bases and J by 0 bases, with 7 bases between the two germline ends. The CDR3 runs 15 residues. The CDR3, as DNA: TGTGCCAGCAGCCAAGAAAGGGGGAGCACAGATACGCAGTATTTT. It translates to CASSQERGSTDTQYF.

V is TRBV2 and J is TRBJ2-7; D uncertain. Germline V CDR1 and CDR2: SNHLY, FYNNEI. Trimming removed 0 bases from V and 6 bases from J, with 9 bases in between. CDR3 length equals 13 residues. The CDR3 is CASSEALRGEQYF. The CDR3 coding sequence is TGTGCCAGCAGTGAAGCGCTTCGTGGCGAGCAGTACTTC. Supplemented by reference TRBV2 and TRBJ2-7, the full variable domain reads EPEVTQTPSHQVTQMGQEVILRCVPISNHLYFYWYRQILGQKVEFLVSFYNNEISEKSEIFDDQFSVERPDGSNFTLKIRSTKLEDSAMYFCASSEALRGEQYFGPGTRLTVT.

V usage is TRBV11-1 and J usage is TRBJ2-7; 12 positions match TRBD2. Losses at the gene ends were 5 bases for V and 4 bases for J; bases not matched to a gene: 9. The CDR3 contains 16 residues. Germline loops: CDR1 SGHAT, CDR2 FQDESV (reference sequence). CDR3 residues: CASSMGLAGSAYEQYF. CDR3 sequence (DNA): TGTGCCAGCAGCATGGGACTAGCGGGTTCTGCGTACGAGCAGTACTTC.

The genes are TRBV7-2 and TRBJ1-4, with 7 bases that match TRBD1. V lost 5 bases and J lost 3; bases outside the gene matches: 6. Germline values: CDR1 SGHTA, CDR2 FQGNSA. The CDR3 covers 15 residues. The CDR3 sequence: CASSPGGGPNEKLFF. Written as DNA, the CDR3 is TGTGCCAGCAGCCCAGGGGGGGGCCCTAATGAAAAACTGTTTTTT. Full variable domain (missing parts from reference TRBV7-2 and TRBJ1-4): GAGVSQSPSNKVTEKGKDVELRCDPISGHTALYWYRQSLGQGLEFLIYFQGNSAPDKSGLPSDRFSAERTGGSVSTLTIQRTQQEDSAVYLCASSPGGGPNEKLFFGSGTQLSVL.

V is TRBV10-2 and J is TRBJ2-1, with TRBD2 matching over 11 bases. The germline CDR1 and CDR2 sequences are WSHSY and SAAADI. CDR3 length equals 16 residues. The J segment lost 3 bases and the V segment lost 8 bases, leaving 9 bases of the junction unmatched. CDR3 residues: CASSPGLAEYYNEQFF. The CDR3 region has the DNA TGCGCCAGCTCTCCGGGACTAGCGGAGTACTACAATGAGCAGTTCTTC.

This sequence joins TRBV5-1 and TRBJ2-7; no firm D call. In germline, CDR1 is SGHRS, CDR2 YFSETQ. The CDR3 extends over 12 amino acids. V shed 4 bases and J shed 0 bases, with 5 bases lying between them. The CDR3 bases are TGCGCCAGCAGCCCCCCCTCCTACGAGCAGTACTTC. It is translated as CASSPPSYEQYF.

This clone has only a few counts. CDR3 DNA sequence: TGTGCCAGCAGCTTGGCCCAGCCCTCCTACAATGAGCAGTTCTTC. Protein sequence: CASSLAQPSYNEQFF. This chain joins TRBV5-4 and TRBJ2-1; D is unresolved. Germline V gives CDR1 SGHNT, CDR2 YYREEE (reference sequence). This CDR3 region has 15 residues. Trimming stripped 0 bases from V and 0 bases from J, with 7 bases between. The full variable domain, rest sourced from reference TRBV5-4 and TRBJ2-1, is ETGVTQSPTHLIKTRGQQVTLRCSSQSGHNTVSWYQQALGQGPQFIFQYYREEENGRGNFPPRFSGLQFPNYSSELNVNALELDDSALYLCASSLAQPSYNEQFFGPGTRLTVL.

V is TRBV6-5 and J is TRBJ1-2; TRBD1 matches 10 bases. The CDR3 contains 14 residues. Germline assignment: CDR1 MNHEY and CDR2 SVGAGI. Trimming at V came to 6 bases and at J to 5 bases, leaving 6 bases not matched to a gene. CDR3 sequence reads: CASSRGQGTYGYTF. DNA for the CDR3: TGTGCCAGCAGCCGGGGACAGGGGACTTATGGCTACACCTTC.

This clone turned up a few times. Here the CDR3 DNA reads TGTGCCAGCAGCTTCAGTACCCAAGAGACCCAGTACTTC. This codes for CASSFSTQETQYF. The chain uses TRBV7-3 and TRBJ2-5; D gene ambiguous. Deletions cut 3 bases from V and 1 base from J, with 6 bases between. From germline, CDR1 is SGHTA and CDR2 FQGTGA. CDR3 length: 13 amino acids.

This chain joins TRBV5-6 and TRBJ2-3; 7 nucleotides line up with TRBD1. CDR3 length: 14 amino acids. V lost 1 base, J lost 2 bases, and 1 base stayed unmatched. Germline assignment: CDR1 SGHDT and CDR2 YYEEEE. CDR3 in DNA: TGTGCCAGCAGCTTGACAGGGGCCACAGATACGCAGTATTTT. This translates into CASSLTGATDTQYF. Looking up the rest from reference TRBV5-6 and TRBJ2-3 gives the full variable domain: DAGVTQSPTHLIKTRGQQVTLRCSPKSGHDTVSWYQQALGQGPQFIFQYYEEEERQRGNFPDRFSGHQFPNYSSELNVNALLLGDSALYLCASSLTGATDTQYFGPGTRLTVL.

In this sample, this clone turned up once. J is TRBJ2-7 and V is TRBV2; 10 bases match TRBD1. The CDR3 has 13 amino acids. From germline, CDR1 is SNHLY and CDR2 FYNNEI. V trimming: 10 bases; J trimming: 3 bases; junction bases outside the gene matches: 6. The CDR3 loop is CAIVRTGGYEQYF. Written as DNA, the CDR3 is TGTGCCATCGTGAGGACAGGGGGCTACGAGCAGTACTTC.

V is TRBV7-9 and J is TRBJ1-2; D is possibly TRBD1 (5 bases). The CDR3 spans 11 residues. CDR1 is SEHNR, CDR2 FQNEAQ, per germline (reference sequence). Trimming removed 3 bases at V and 7 bases at J, with 6 bases between. CDR3 loop: CASSLTAGYTF. The CDR3 bases are TGTGCCAGCAGCTTGACAGCTGGCTACACCTTC.

J is TRBJ2-7 and V is TRBV5-1; 7 bases align to TRBD1. Germline values: CDR1 SGHRS, CDR2 YFSETQ. V gave up 7 bases and J gave up 2 bases; unmatched junction bases: 9. CDR3 length: 14 residues. CDR3 sequence: CASREQGPTYEQYF. The CDR3 coding sequence is TGCGCCAGCCGCGAACAGGGGCCAACCTACGAGCAGTACTTC. The full variable domain, completed using reference TRBV5-1 and TRBJ2-7, is KAGVTQTPRYLIKTRGQQVTLSCSPISGHRSVSWYQQTPGQGLQFLFEYFSETQRNKGNFPGRFSGRQFSNSRSEMNVSTLELGDSALYLCASREQGPTYEQYFGPGTRLTVT.

V is TRBV14 and J is TRBJ2-7; D gene ambiguous. The J call may be mistaken, given a closer DNA end match to TRBJ2-1. Germline V CDR1 and CDR2: SGHDN, FVKESK. This CDR3 comprises 14 residues. This CDR3 is CASSQLGFYNEQFF. In DNA, the CDR3 is TGTGCCAGCAGCCAATTGGGGTTCTACAATGAGCAGTTCTTC.

The chain couples TRBV19 to TRBJ1-1; D might be TRBD1 (5 bases). CDR3 length: 16 amino acids. The germline CDR1 and CDR2 sequences are LNHDA and SQIVND (reference sequence). Trimming removed 7 bases at V and 0 bases at J, with 18 bases between. Written as DNA, the CDR3 is TGTGCCAGTAAGGGGTTTGCAGAGACGATGAACACTGAAGCTTTCTTT. It yields the protein CASKGFAETMNTEAFF.

The chain joins TRBV29-1 to TRBJ2-1; the match to TRBD2 covers 7 bases. The CDR3 is 11 residues long. Looked up from germline, CDR1 is SQVTM and CDR2 is ANQGSEA. The V segment lost 6 bases and the J segment 8 bases; nucleotides outside the gene matches: 4. The CDR3 DNA reads as TGCAGCGTGGCCCTAGCGGATGAGCAGTTCTTC. Residues: CSVALADEQFF.

CDR3 sequence reads: CASSPRADRGEQYF. The DNA for the CDR3 is TGTGCCAGCTCACCACGGGCAGATCGCGGGGAGCAGTACTTC. The chain combines TRBV18 with TRBJ2-7; D is perhaps TRBD2 (5 bases). The CDR3 is 14 amino acids. In germline, CDR1 is KGHSH, CDR2 LQKENI. V lost 1 base and J 7 bases, leaving 14 bases between the germline ends.

CDR3 coding DNA: TGTGCCAGCAGCGAGACTAGCGAACCTTACAATGAGCAGTTCTTC. It encodes CASSETSEPYNEQFF. The chain combines TRBV9 with TRBJ2-1; TRBD2 matches 8 bases. Trimming at V came to 3 bases and at J to 4 bases, leaving 6 bases not matched to a gene. Germline CDR1 SGDLS, CDR2 YYNGEE. The CDR3 is made up of 15 amino acids.

The rearrangement uses TRBV5-1 and TRBJ2-3; unclear D gene. The V gene's germline CDR1 is SGHRS and CDR2 YFSETQ. This CDR3 comprises 14 residues. Trimming took 3 bases from V and 1 from J, leaving 9 bases between them. The CDR3 region is CASSSVGRTDTQYF. CDR3 nucleotide sequence: TGCGCCAGCAGCTCGGTGGGTCGCACAGATACGCAGTATTTT.